This passage covers 10 T cell receptor beta chains from one sample sequenced in a study of cytomegalovirus exposure and HLA in healthy donors. The PCR was carried out with 60 Vbeta primers and 13 Jbeta primers. TCRdb keeps only in-frame clones here, not all; method: immunoSEQ multiplex PCR. The repertoire includes about 190,000 clones, about four fifths of them detected once, and roughly 1.1% sits in the top ten. What was sequenced was PBMCs. All receptors come from a woman in her 40s in good health and CMV-seronegative.

The chain links TRBV18 to TRBJ1-2; D is ambiguous. Germline V gives CDR1 KGHSH, CDR2 LQKENI. Trimming left V 3 bases short and J 0 bases short, with 11 bases between. CDR3 size: 15 residues. The CDR3 reads CASSPRRDSNYGYTF. The CDR3 nucleotides read TGTGCCAGCTCACCGAGGCGAGACTCTAACTATGGCTACACCTTC.

The CDR3 DNA is TGTGCCAGCAGTTCCTCTGTCCTTAGCACAGATACGCAGTATTTT. Encoded protein: CASSSSVLSTDTQYF. V usage is TRBV6-5 and J usage is TRBJ2-3, with D uncertain. The CDR3 has 15 residues. The V end was cut by 4 bases, the J end by 0 bases, with 11 bases between. Germline CDR1 is MNHEY and CDR2 is SVGAGI.

This clone came up a few times. J is TRBJ1-1 and V is TRBV7-2, with D possibly matching TRBD1 (6 bases). The germline CDR1 and CDR2 sequences are SGHTA and FQGNSA. The length of the CDR3 is 14 residues. Trimming removed 4 bases from V and 0 bases from J, with 9 bases in between. CDR3 coding DNA: TGTGCCAGCAGCTCAGGGGCCATGAACACTGAAGCTTTCTTT. Protein product: CASSSGAMNTEAFF.

V is TRBV19 and J is TRBJ1-4; perhaps TRBD1 as D (6 bases). The CDR3 is made up of 15 amino acids. V dropped 7 bases and J dropped 0 bases, with 12 bases sitting between them. Germline V gene data show CDR1 as LNHDA and CDR2 as SQIVND (reference sequence). The CDR3 is CASKGRTATNEKLFF. CDR3 nucleotides: TGTGCCAGTAAGGGTCGGACAGCAACTAATGAAAAACTGTTTTTT.

This clone was counted once. The gene calls are TRBV6-1 and TRBJ2-2; 7 nucleotides agree with TRBD2. V gave up 7 bases and J gave up 3 bases; unmatched junction bases: 8. CDR1 is MNHNS, CDR2 SASEGT, per germline. The CDR3 covers 15 residues. CDR3 bases: TGTGCCAGCACCCCCGCGGGGGTCCACACCGGGGAGCTGTTTTTT. Amino acid sequence: CASTPAGVHTGELFF.

The V call is TRBV9, the J call TRBJ1-4, with D possibly being TRBD1 (6 bases). This CDR3 is built from 16 residues. Germline loops: CDR1 SGDLS, CDR2 YYNGEE. Trimming removed 0 bases at V and 4 bases at J, with 13 bases between. CDR3 DNA sequence: TGTGCCAGCAGCGTAGGCCCAGGGGCCTTTAATGAAAAACTGTTTTTT. Translating gives CASSVGPGAFNEKLFF.

This chain links TRBV12-2 with TRBJ1-4. TRBV12-2 is described as a pseudogene. The CDR3 has 13 residues. The CDR3 loop reads CASRPLSHEKLFF. The DNA for the CDR3 is TGTGCAAGTCGCCCGTTGAGCCATGAAAAACTGTTTTTT.

This clone was counted a few times. The chain employs TRBV29-1 and TRBJ1-1; maybe TRBD1 (6 bases). V dropped 7 bases and J dropped 1 base, with 13 bases sitting between them. Germline V lookup: CDR1 SQVTM, CDR2 ANQGSEA. CDR3 size: 13 residues. CDR3 protein: CSAGHHPNTEAFF. DNA of the CDR3: TGCAGCGCGGGACACCACCCGAACACTGAAGCTTTCTTT.

This chain uses TRBV11-3 with TRBJ1-5; maybe TRBD1 (6 bases). V shed 0 bases and J shed 7 bases, with 7 bases lying between them. The length of the CDR3 is 13 residues. Germline assignment: CDR1 SGHNT and CDR2 YENEEA. DNA for the CDR3: TGTGCCAGCAGCTTAGAGGACAGCCAGCCCCAGCATTTT. As protein: CASSLEDSQPQHF.

J is TRBJ1-1 and V is TRBV6-1; the D is unclear. The CDR3 contains 13 residues. The germline V and J ends were trimmed by 7 bases and 5 bases, with 14 bases remaining between them. Germline CDR1 and CDR2: MNHNS and SASEGT. The CDR3 region is CASIRGMSTEAFF. The DNA for the CDR3 is TGTGCCAGCATTCGGGGTATGAGTACTGAAGCTTTCTTT.